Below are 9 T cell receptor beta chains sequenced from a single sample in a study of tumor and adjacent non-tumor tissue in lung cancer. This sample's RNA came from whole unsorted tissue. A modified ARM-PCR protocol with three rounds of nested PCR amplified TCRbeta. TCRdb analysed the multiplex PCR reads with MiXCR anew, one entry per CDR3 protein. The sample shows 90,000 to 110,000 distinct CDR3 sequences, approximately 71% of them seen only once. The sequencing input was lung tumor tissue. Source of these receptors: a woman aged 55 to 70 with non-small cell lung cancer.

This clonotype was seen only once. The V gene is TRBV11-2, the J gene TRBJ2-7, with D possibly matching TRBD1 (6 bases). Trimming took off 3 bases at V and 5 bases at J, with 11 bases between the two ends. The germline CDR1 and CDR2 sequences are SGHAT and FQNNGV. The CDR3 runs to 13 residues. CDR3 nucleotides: TGTGCCAGCAGCTTTACAGGGTACAACGAGCAGTACTTC. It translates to CASSFTGYNEQYF.

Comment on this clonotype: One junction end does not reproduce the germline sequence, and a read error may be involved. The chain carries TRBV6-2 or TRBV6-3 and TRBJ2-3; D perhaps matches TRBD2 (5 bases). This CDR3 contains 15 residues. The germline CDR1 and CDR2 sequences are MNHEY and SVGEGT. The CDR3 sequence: CASTPWTSSTDTRYF. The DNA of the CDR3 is TGTGCCAGCACCCCCTGGACTTCTAGCACAGATACGCGGTATTTT.

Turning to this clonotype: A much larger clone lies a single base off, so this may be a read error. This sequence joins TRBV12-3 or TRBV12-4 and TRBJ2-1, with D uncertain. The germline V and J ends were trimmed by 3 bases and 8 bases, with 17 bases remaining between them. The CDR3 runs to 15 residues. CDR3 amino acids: CASSFELGMYYEQFF. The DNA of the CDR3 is TGTGCCAGCAGTTTCGAGCTGGGAATGTACTATGAGCAGTTCTTC.

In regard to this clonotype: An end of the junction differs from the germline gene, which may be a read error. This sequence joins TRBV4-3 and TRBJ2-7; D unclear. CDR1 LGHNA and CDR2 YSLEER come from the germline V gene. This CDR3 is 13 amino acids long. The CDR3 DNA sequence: TGCGCCAGCGGCTATTACAACGCCTACGAGCAATACTTC. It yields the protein CASGYYNAYEQYF.

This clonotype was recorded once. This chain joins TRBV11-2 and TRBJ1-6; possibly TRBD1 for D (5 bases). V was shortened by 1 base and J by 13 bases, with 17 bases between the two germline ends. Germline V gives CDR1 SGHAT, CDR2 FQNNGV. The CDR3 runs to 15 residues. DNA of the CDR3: TGTGCCAGCAGCTTAGCCGTAGGGGTGAATACGCCCCTCCACTTT. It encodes CASSLAVGVNTPLHF.

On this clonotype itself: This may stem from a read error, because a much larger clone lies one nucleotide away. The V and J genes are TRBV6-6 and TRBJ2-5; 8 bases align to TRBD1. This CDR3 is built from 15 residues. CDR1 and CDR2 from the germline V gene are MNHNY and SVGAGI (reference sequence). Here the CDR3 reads CATSRQGRGQETQYF. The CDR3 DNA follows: TGTGCCACCAGTAGACAGGGGAGAGGGCAAGAGACCCAGTACTTC.

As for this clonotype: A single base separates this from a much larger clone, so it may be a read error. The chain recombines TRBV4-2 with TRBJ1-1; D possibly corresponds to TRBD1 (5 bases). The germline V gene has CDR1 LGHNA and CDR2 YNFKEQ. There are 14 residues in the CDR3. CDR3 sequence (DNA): TGTGTCAGCAGCCAAGAGAGGGGAAACACTGAAGCTTTCTTT. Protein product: CVSSQERGNTEAFF.

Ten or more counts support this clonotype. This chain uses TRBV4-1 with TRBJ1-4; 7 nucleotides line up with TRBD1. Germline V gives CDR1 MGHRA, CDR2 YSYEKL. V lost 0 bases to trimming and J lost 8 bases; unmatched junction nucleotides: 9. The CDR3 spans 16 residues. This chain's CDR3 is CASSQDLAGGGEKLFF. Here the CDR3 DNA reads TGCGCCAGCAGCCAAGATCTTGCAGGGGGAGGAGAAAAACTGTTTTTT.

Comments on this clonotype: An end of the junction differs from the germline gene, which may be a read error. The DNA for the CDR3 is TGTAGTGTACAGCCGGGACTAGCGGGAGGATACAATGAGCAGTTCTTC. It encodes CSVQPGLAGGYNEQFF. The rearrangement joins TRBV20-1 to TRBJ2-1; TRBD2 aligns across 15 bases. This CDR3 contains 16 residues. CDR1 is DFQATT, CDR2 SNEGSKA, per germline (reference sequence).